What follows are 14 T cell receptor beta chains derived from one specimen sequenced in a study of OX40 agonist ivuxolimab in advanced cancers. TCRdb's table, derived via immunoSEQ multiplex PCR, lists solely in-frame clones and lacks some. The table lists approximately 63,000 clones, 70% to 90% of them singletons. The source was CD4+ or CD8+ T cells sorted from blood, collected in a trial of the OX40 agonist ivuxolimab. These receptor sequences come from an adult with an advanced solid tumor such as melanoma, head and neck, liver or kidney cancer.

This chain links TRBV7-9 with TRBJ1-5, with D unclear. Germline V gene sequence: CDR1 SEHNR, CDR2 FQNEAQ (reference sequence). V lost 3 bases and J lost 5, with 8 bases in between. This CDR3 region has 13 residues. Here the CDR3 reads CASSFDGDQPQHF. The CDR3 nucleotides are TGTGCCAGCAGCTTCGACGGGGATCAGCCCCAGCATTTT.

The chain has TRBV7-9 and TRBJ2-7; 7 positions agree with TRBD1. The CDR3 sequence is 16 residues long. Per the germline V gene, CDR1 is SEHNR and CDR2 is FQNEAQ (reference sequence). Trimming at V came to 1 base and at J to 3 bases, leaving 9 bases not matched to a gene. CDR3: CASSLGQGSGFYEQYF. The CDR3 DNA sequence: TGTGCCAGCAGCTTAGGACAGGGATCCGGATTCTACGAGCAGTACTTC.

The V gene is TRBV19, the J gene TRBJ2-1; 16 nucleotides align to TRBD2. The CDR3 runs 20 residues. After removal of 5 bases from V and 7 bases from J, the junction contained 17 bases not matched to a gene. Germline V gives CDR1 LNHDA, CDR2 SQIVND (reference sequence). CDR3 sequence: CASSPRSGLAGGSPLNEQFF. For the CDR3, the DNA is TGTGCCAGTAGTCCCCGTTCGGGACTAGCGGGAGGGTCCCCATTAAATGAGCAGTTCTTC.

The rearrangement joins TRBV18 to TRBJ2-3; D not resolved. Trimming cost V 3 bases and J 4 bases, with 20 bases left between them. Germline-derived CDR1 and CDR2 are KGHSH and LQKENI. The CDR3 runs 17 residues. CDR3 region: CASSPSNPAQWADTQYF. DNA of the CDR3: TGTGCCAGCTCACCCTCCAATCCAGCACAATGGGCAGATACGCAGTATTTT.

V usage is TRBV27 and J usage is TRBJ2-7; TRBD2 matches 7 bases. Looked up from germline, CDR1 is MNHEY and CDR2 is SMNVEV (reference sequence). This CDR3 has 15 residues. The junction had 9 bases not matched to a gene; V was cut back by 5 bases and J by 2 bases. This chain's CDR3 is CASSPLAVETYEQYF. In nucleotides, the CDR3 is TGTGCCAGCAGTCCCCTAGCGGTAGAGACCTACGAGCAGTACTTC.

The rearrangement uses TRBV2 and TRBJ2-7; TRBD1 aligns across 9 bases. This CDR3 comprises 13 residues. Germline V gives CDR1 SNHLY, CDR2 FYNNEI. V lost 6 bases, J lost 7 bases, and 7 bases stayed unmatched. DNA of the CDR3: TGTGCCAGCAGCGACAGGGGGACGGGGGAGCAGTACTTC. This codes for CASSDRGTGEQYF.

This clone was seen only once. The rearrangement joins TRBV28 to TRBJ2-2; D unresolved. This CDR3 comprises 15 residues. The germline V and J ends were trimmed by 6 bases and 0 bases, with 11 bases remaining between them. CDR1 is MDHEN and CDR2 is SYDVKM in the germline V gene. DNA for the CDR3: TGTGCCAGCAGCTTGCCGGGCACGAACACCGGGGAGCTGTTTTTT. The encoded protein is CASSLPGTNTGELFF.

The chain links TRBV4-2 to TRBJ2-1, with D hard to call. This CDR3 spans 16 amino acids. CDR1 LGHNA and CDR2 YNFKEQ come from the germline V gene. Trimming left V 0 bases short and J 2 bases short, with 11 bases between. DNA for the CDR3: TGTGCCAGCAGCCAAGAAAGCGTAGTAGCCTACAATGAGCAGTTCTTC. Translating it yields CASSQESVVAYNEQFF.

The chain is built from TRBV5-1 and TRBJ2-2; D is perhaps TRBD2 (6 bases). The V gene's germline CDR1 is SGHRS and CDR2 YFSETQ. This CDR3 is 16 amino acids long. Trimming cost V 0 bases and J 0 bases, with 9 bases left between them. The CDR3 loop reads CASSLVAGPNTGELFF. The DNA of the CDR3 is TGCGCCAGCAGCTTGGTGGCGGGACCGAACACCGGGGAGCTGTTTTTT. The whole variable domain, remainder taken from reference TRBV5-1 and TRBJ2-2, is KAGVTQTPRYLIKTRGQQVTLSCSPISGHRSVSWYQQTPGQGLQFLFEYFSETQRNKGNFPGRFSGRQFSNSRSEMNVSTLELGDSALYLCASSLVAGPNTGELFFGEGSRLTVL.

This sequence joins TRBV6-5 and TRBJ2-1; TRBD2 is a possible D gene (6 bases). Germline CDR1 MNHEY, CDR2 SVGAGI. The CDR3 is made up of 15 amino acids. The germline V and J ends were trimmed by 7 bases and 0 bases, with 13 bases remaining between them. As DNA, the CDR3 is TGTGCCAGCACTTCCTACGGGAGCTCCTACAATGAGCAGTTCTTC. Translated: CASTSYGSSYNEQFF.

The rearrangement joins TRBV7-2 to TRBJ2-7, with D perhaps matching TRBD1 (7 bases). This CDR3 contains 15 residues. Germline CDR1 SGHTA, CDR2 FQGNSA. Trimming stripped 5 bases from V and 3 bases from J, with 17 bases between. CDR3 region: CASSGGRGEHYEQYF. The CDR3 DNA is TGTGCCAGCAGCGGCGGCAGGGGGGAGCACTACGAGCAGTACTTC. Full variable domain (missing parts from reference TRBV7-2 and TRBJ2-7): GAGVSQSPSNKVTEKGKDVELRCDPISGHTALYWYRQSLGQGLEFLIYFQGNSAPDKSGLPSDRFSAERTGGSVSTLTIQRTQQEDSAVYLCASSGGRGEHYEQYFGPGTRLTVT.

The chain is built from TRBV5-1 and TRBJ2-2; D remains unclear. There are 15 residues in the CDR3. The ends were cut back, 1 base at V and 0 bases at J, with 7 bases in the middle. CDR1 and CDR2 (germline): SGHRS, YFSETQ. CDR3 amino acids: CASSLQAANTGELFF. The CDR3 coding sequence is TGCGCCAGCAGCTTGCAGGCGGCGAACACCGGGGAGCTGTTTTTT.

The rearrangement joins TRBV11-1 to TRBJ2-7, with no clear D. Trimming removed 1 base at V and 0 bases at J, with 7 bases between. This CDR3 is built from 14 residues. The germline gives CDR1 SGHAT, CDR2 FQDESV (reference sequence). CDR3 residues: CASSLGTDSYEQYF. The CDR3 DNA follows: TGTGCCAGCAGCTTAGGTACAGACTCCTACGAGCAGTACTTC.

This sequence joins TRBV5-1 and TRBJ2-3; perhaps D is TRBD1 or TRBD2 (5 bases each). The CDR3 extends over 16 amino acids. Trimming shortened V by 4 bases and J by 4 bases, and 19 bases separated the two germline ends. Germline CDR1 SGHRS, CDR2 YFSETQ. This chain's CDR3 is CASSLGTSIKADTQYF. CDR3 in DNA: TGCGCCAGCAGCCTAGGGACGTCAATAAAGGCAGATACGCAGTATTTT.